The sequence of this TCR beta chain was determined in a study of cytomegalovirus exposure and HLA in healthy donors. The CDR3 runs 14 residues. Germline loops: CDR1 SGHVS, CDR2 FQNEAQ. V was trimmed by 5 bases and J by 4 bases, leaving 15 bases between them. TCRdb's copy holds only in-frame clones and misses some; the assay was immunoSEQ multiplex PCR. This sample has tens of thousands of clones; roughly 95% occur once, and the top ten carry under 0.9%. The donors belonged to the approximately 110-subject validation cohort, separate from the roughly 600-subject first cohort. The sample comprised PBMCs. This receptor was identified in a woman younger than 35 in good health and CMV-seronegative. V usage is TRBV7-8 and J usage is TRBJ2-7, with D possibly being TRBD1 (5 bases). The CDR3 nucleotides are TGTGCCAGCAGCCCCCTCTCCAGGGAATACGAGCAGTACTTC. This codes for CASSPLSREYEQYF.